This T cell receptor (beta chain) stems from a study of T cells in Graves' hyperthyroidism and ophthalmopathy. Study-level points and caveats: Ophthalmopathy stood apart from stable hyperthyroidism in a 13 V-J model. Most thyroid clonotypes expanded above 0.001 appeared in blood too.

Looked up from germline, CDR1 is SSHAT and CDR2 is FNYEAQ (reference sequence). The CDR3 totals 15 residues. This clonotype has a count of ten or more. Its antigen is undetermined. A junction boundary mismatches the germline segment, possibly from a read error. Amplification targeted TCR beta CDR3 regions from RNA transcripts. Initially, a first-round RT-PCR of the TCR CDR3 employed the HTBI primer set. TCRdb redid the calling of the multiplex PCR reads with MiXCR, one entry per CDR3 protein. The sample holds hundreds of thousands of distinct CDR3 sequences; around 38% are singletons and the top ten take 7.5% to 9.5%. The diagnoses drew upon clinical symptoms, serum thyroxine and TRAb, thyroid ultrasound and orbital computed tomography.

The specimen sequenced was blood. The rearrangement joins TRBV7-7 to TRBJ2-5; TRBD1 aligns across 12 bases. This TCR was sampled from a man in his late teens or twenties with Graves' hyperthyroidism. The DNA for the CDR3 is TGTGCTAGCAGCCAGGGACAGGGGGCAAGAGAGACCCAGTACTTC. It translates to CASSQGQGARETQYF.